This TCR beta chain is from a study of T cells in Graves' hyperthyroidism and ophthalmopathy. Amplification of TCR beta CDR3 regions was performed using RNA transcripts as template. The HTBI primer set served for first-round RT-PCR of the TCR CDR3. TCRdb processed the multiplex PCR reads anew with MiXCR; each CDR3 protein has one entry. The profile shows about 520,000 distinct CDR3 sequences, roughly 25% of them singletons. Any patient presenting with uncontrolled infection, other autoimmune disease, pregnancy or lactation was left out. The source of the PBMCs was over 8.5 ml of fresh peripheral blood. This clonotype was seen repeatedly, ten times or more. Germline lookup yields CDR1 ENHRY and CDR2 SYGVKD. V lost 4 bases, J lost 3 bases, and 1 base stayed unmatched. The CDR3 spans 14 residues.

J is TRBJ2-5 and V is TRBV10-3, with 11 bases identical to TRBD1. This clonotype was sampled from a woman younger than 45 with Graves' ophthalmopathy. Sequenced: blood. This CDR3 reads CAISGTGGEETQYF. The CDR3 DNA reads TGTGCCATCAGTGGGACAGGGGGCGAAGAGACCCAGTACTTC.